The 9 T cell receptor beta chains reported below all come from one sample, sequenced in a study of T cell repertoires in aging, cancer and after chemotherapy. TRB rearrangements spanning V, D and J were amplified using mixed TRB-A/B primers. TCRdb reprocessed the multiplex PCR reads via MiXCR and lists one record per CDR3 protein. The table shows more than 8,500 distinct CDR3 sequences, with 35% to 50% occurring only once. TCR beta rearrangements were amplified from peripheral blood genomic DNA. Sequencing was carried out using blood. The receptors here all came from a human donor in good health.

The rearrangement joins TRBV15 to TRBJ2-3, with 12 bases fitting TRBD2. Trimming cost V 3 bases and J 1 base; bases outside gene matches: 2. Germline loops: CDR1 LNHNV, CDR2 YYDKDF (reference sequence). The CDR3 spans 16 residues. The CDR3 is CATSSRLAGGTDTQYF. The DNA for the CDR3 is TGTGCCACCAGCAGCAGACTAGCGGGGGGCACAGATACGCAGTATTTT. The full variable domain, with the rest looked up from reference TRBV15 and TRBJ2-3, is DAMVIQNPRYQVTQFGKPVTLSCSQTLNHNVMYWYQQKSSQAPKLLFHYYDKDFNNEADTPDNFQSRRPNTSFCFLDIRSPGLGDTAMYLCATSSRLAGGTDTQYFGPGTRLTVL.

Notes on this clonotype: The junction departs from germline at one end; a sequencing error may be responsible. The chain carries TRBV6-4 and TRBJ2-6; D is ambiguous. The length of the CDR3 is 15 residues. Germline-derived CDR1 and CDR2 are MRHNA and SNTAGT. The CDR3 here is CASSYSISGTNVLTF. CDR3 nucleotide sequence: TGTGCCAGCAGTTACTCGATTTCTGGGACCAACGTCCTGACTTTC.

This clonotype was counted only a few times. The CDR3 protein is CSVESTRSPGNTIYF. CDR3 nucleotide sequence: TGCAGCGTCGAATCGACCCGGAGCCCTGGAAACACCATATATTTT. The chain links TRBV29-1 to TRBJ1-3; D is undetermined. The V end was cut by 6 bases, the J end by 2 bases, with 17 bases between. This CDR3 comprises 15 residues. The V gene's germline CDR1 is SQVTM and CDR2 ANQGSEA.

This sequence joins TRBV6-5 and TRBJ2-7, with D hard to call. The CDR3 contains 11 residues. Germline-derived CDR1 and CDR2 are MNHEY and SVGAGI. The V end lost 10 bases, the J end lost 1 base, and 8 bases lay between the germline ends. In DNA, the CDR3 is TGTGCCACGCGGTTTTCCTACGAGCAGTACTTC. It encodes CATRFSYEQYF.

This chain links TRBV5-1 with TRBJ2-3; D not certain. Deletions cut 1 base from V and 0 bases from J, with 12 bases between. This CDR3 has 16 amino acids. Germline loops: CDR1 SGHRS, CDR2 YFSETQ. The CDR3 loop is CASSLIGFGSTDTQYF. DNA of the CDR3: TGCGCCAGCAGCTTGATCGGATTTGGCAGCACAGATACGCAGTATTTT.

The genes are TRBV12-3 or TRBV12-4 and TRBJ1-5; the D gene is possibly TRBD1 (5 bases). The CDR3 loop spans 15 amino acids. The germline V and J ends were trimmed by 6 bases and 6 bases, with 18 bases remaining between them. The CDR3 nucleotides are TGTGCCAGCAGCCCCCTGGGCAGGGTGAGTCAGCCCCAGCATTTT. Translated: CASSPLGRVSQPQHF.

This clonotype was found a few times. The V call is TRBV4-2, the J call TRBJ2-7, with 8 nucleotides matching TRBD2. J was trimmed by 6 bases and V by 4 bases; bases with no gene match: 8. The CDR3 is made up of 14 amino acids. The germline V gene has CDR1 LGHNA and CDR2 YNFKEQ. The CDR3 nucleotides read TGTGCCAGCAGCCCTCCCGGGACTAGGGGCGAGCAGTACTTC. The encoded protein is CASSPPGTRGEQYF.

The chain has TRBV6-5 and TRBJ1-6, with D hard to call. Germline CDR1 and CDR2: MNHEY and SVGAGI. Trimming stripped 3 bases from V and 8 bases from J, with 8 bases between. CDR3 length: 13 residues. CDR3 nucleotide sequence: TGTGCCAGCAGTTATGAGGCAGATTCACCCCTCCACTTT. The encoded protein is CASSYEADSPLHF.

The V and J genes are TRBV7-6 and TRBJ1-1, with D uncertain. Trimming took off 1 base at V and 0 bases at J, with 6 bases between the two ends. CDR3 length equals 14 residues. Germline V CDR1 and CDR2: SGHVS, FNYEAQ. CDR3 coding DNA: TGTGCCAGCAGCTTAGGTGAAATGAACACTGAAGCTTTCTTT. Translating gives CASSLGEMNTEAFF.